The following is a T cell receptor (beta chain) sequence with its context. This clonotype was observed many times. Its antigen is unknown. Base qualities are not provided; no much larger clone lies one nucleotide away. The time point label on this specimen signifies: newly diagnosed GD, antithyroid drugs for less than 3 months. For both TCR sequencing and RNA sequencing, RNA was extracted from PBMCs using TRIzol. The diagnosis of Graves' disease followed American Thyroid Association guidelines. The patients came from an endocrinology department in Xi'an, China. Each patient gave about 10 milliliters of peripheral blood, collected in an EDTA anticoagulant tube. Ficoll Paque Plus density gradient separation was used to isolate PBMCs, and no additional T cell sorting was done. An Agilent 2100 Bioanalyzer and agarose gel were used to check RNA quality, and a NanoDrop 2000 was used to measure RNA concentration.

The source of the sample is a study of regulatory T cells in long-lasting Graves disease (dated by TCRdb to the early 2020s). Background for the entire study: Antithyroid drugs had been taken for less than 3 months by newly diagnosed Graves' disease patients. Peripheral blood TCR sequencing and RNA sequencing compared persistent Graves' disease patients with newly diagnosed Graves' disease patients. The study was registered as a clinical trial and conducted in China. A total of roughly 35 samples underwent TCR sequencing: some 13 from persistent and about 20 from newly diagnosed Graves' disease patients. Results and caveats for the whole study, not just this receptor: Only the TCR beta chain was sequenced and analyzed. As a limitation, the authors acknowledged that the small sample size may reduce accuracy. Preferential use of TRBV28, TRBJ1-2 and TRBJ2-5 was observed in persistent disease, whereas TRBV20-1 and TRBJ2-1 were favored in newly diagnosed disease. Because the primary lesion, thyroid tissue, could not be accessed, the study looked at peripheral blood alone. Compared with newly diagnosed patients, patients with persistent Graves' disease had lower TCR Shannon entropy and fewer highly expanded clones, which suggests clonal expansion. A larger number of public clonotypes was shared among persistent patients (approximately 3,000) than among newly diagnosed patients (about 990).

Libraries were constructed by multiplex PCR. The listed sequencing device is Illumina HiSeq 4000. CDR3 regions were amplified by Arm-PCR with iRepertoire HTBI primers to construct TCR beta libraries. Before sequencing, the PCR products went through gel purification. As for the authors' bioinformatics: Gene usage analysis of CDR3 amino acid clonotypes used the 55 to 65 TRBV and 14 TRBJ segments found across samples. Filtered high-quality paired reads were merged into contigs using COPE and FqMerger. BLAST was used to align contigs to IMGT TRBV, TRBD and TRBJ reference genes, and CDR3 was defined according to IMGT. Highly expanded clones were defined as clonotypes with a frequency above 0.1%. Repertoire diversity was measured by Shannon entropy, and V-J evenness by the Gini coefficient. A clonotype was considered public if more than one individual shared it. In-frame beta chains were kept once TCRdb had trimmed the public reads at Q25 with fastp and called clones with MiXCR. Entries that share a CDR3 protein sequence are merged under the most common genes and DNA. TCRdb, rather than the study authors, made the V and J calls. For this sample there are about 300,000 distinct CDR3 sequences; approximately 20% appear just once. The top ten clones comprise less than 45% of the sample.

V loses 6 bases of germline sequence and J loses 0 bases, and the interval between the two ends is 24 bases. Sequences SNHLY (CDR1) and FYNNEI (CDR2) are obtained from the germline V gene. The CDR3, from cysteine to phenylalanine, totals 20 residues. Of the read, only the CDR3 DNA is kept; its 60 bases are in frame from base 1. The rearranged segments are TRBV2 and TRBJ1-6; the D gene is possibly TRBD1, with 5 bases matching. The material sequenced was peripheral blood mononuclear cells (PBMCs), taken at new diagnosis, from a patient treated with antithyroid drugs. This TCR came from a female donor with Graves disease. CDR3 reads: CASRESRQWSRSSYNSPLHF. The nucleotides are TGTGCCAGCAGGGAAAGCCGACAGTGGTCTAGGAGCTCCTATAATTCACCCCTCCACTTT.